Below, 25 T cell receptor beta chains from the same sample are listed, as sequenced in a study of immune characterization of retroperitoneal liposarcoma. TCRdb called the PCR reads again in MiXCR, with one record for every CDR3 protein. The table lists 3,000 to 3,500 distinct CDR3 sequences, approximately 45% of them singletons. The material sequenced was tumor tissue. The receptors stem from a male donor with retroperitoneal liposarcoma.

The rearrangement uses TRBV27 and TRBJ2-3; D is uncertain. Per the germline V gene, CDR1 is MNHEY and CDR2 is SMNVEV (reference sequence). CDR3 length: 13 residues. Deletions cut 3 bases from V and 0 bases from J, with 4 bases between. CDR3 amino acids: CASSFASTDTQYF. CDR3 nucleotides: TGTGCCAGCAGTTTTGCTAGCACAGATACGCAGTATTTT.

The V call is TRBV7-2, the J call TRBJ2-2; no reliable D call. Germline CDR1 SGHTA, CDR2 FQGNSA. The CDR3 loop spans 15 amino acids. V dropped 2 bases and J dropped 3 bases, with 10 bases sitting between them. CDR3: CASSLSSMYTGELFF. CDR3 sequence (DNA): TGTGCCAGCAGCTTATCGTCTATGTACACCGGGGAGCTGTTTTTT.

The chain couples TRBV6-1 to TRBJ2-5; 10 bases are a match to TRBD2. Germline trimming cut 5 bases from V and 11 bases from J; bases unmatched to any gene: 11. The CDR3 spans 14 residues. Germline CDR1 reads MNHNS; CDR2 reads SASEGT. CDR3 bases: TGTGCCAGCAGTTCTAGCGGGAGCGGTGGTGAGCAGTACTTC. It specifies CASSSSGSGGEQYF.

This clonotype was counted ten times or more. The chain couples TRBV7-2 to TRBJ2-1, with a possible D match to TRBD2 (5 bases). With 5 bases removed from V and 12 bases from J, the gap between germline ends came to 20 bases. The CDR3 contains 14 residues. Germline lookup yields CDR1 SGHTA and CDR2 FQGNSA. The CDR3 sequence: CASSPPTDSRGQFF. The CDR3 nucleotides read TGTGCCAGCAGCCCGCCCACGGACTCCCGGGGGCAGTTCTTC.

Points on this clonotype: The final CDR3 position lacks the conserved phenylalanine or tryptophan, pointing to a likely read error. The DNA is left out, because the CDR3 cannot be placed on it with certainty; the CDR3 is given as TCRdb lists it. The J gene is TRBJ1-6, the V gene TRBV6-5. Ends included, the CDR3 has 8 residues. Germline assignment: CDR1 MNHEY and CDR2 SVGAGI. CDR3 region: CASSYPTS.

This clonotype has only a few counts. This CDR3 reads CASSTRAPYNEQFF. CDR3 DNA: TGTGCCAGCAGTACGAGAGCACCCTACAATGAGCAGTTCTTC. The chain carries TRBV27 and TRBJ2-1; no reliable D call. V shed 5 bases and J shed 2 bases, with 10 bases lying between them. The CDR3 sequence is 14 residues long. Germline V gene data show CDR1 as MNHEY and CDR2 as SMNVEV (reference sequence).

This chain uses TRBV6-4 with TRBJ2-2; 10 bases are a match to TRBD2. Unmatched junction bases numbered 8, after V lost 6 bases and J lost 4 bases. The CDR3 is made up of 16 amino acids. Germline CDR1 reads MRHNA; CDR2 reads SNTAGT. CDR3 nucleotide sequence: TGTGCCAGCAGCCGACTAGCGGGCGGCGTCACCGGGGAGCTGTTTTTT. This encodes CASSRLAGGVTGELFF.

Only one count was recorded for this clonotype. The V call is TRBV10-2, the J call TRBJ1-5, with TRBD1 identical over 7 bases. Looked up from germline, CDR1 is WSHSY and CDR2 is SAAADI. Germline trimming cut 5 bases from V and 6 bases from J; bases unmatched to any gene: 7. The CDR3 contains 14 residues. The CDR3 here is CASSTDRDTQPQHF. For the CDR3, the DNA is TGCGCCAGCAGTACCGACAGGGACACTCAGCCCCAGCATTTT.

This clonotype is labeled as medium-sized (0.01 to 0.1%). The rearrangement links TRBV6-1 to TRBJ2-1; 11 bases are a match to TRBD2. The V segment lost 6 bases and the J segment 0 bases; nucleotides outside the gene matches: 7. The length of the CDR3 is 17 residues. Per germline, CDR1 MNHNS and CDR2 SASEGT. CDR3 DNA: TGTGCCAGCAGAACGGGACTAGCGGATAGCTCCTACAATGAGCAGTTCTTC. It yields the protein CASRTGLADSSYNEQFF.

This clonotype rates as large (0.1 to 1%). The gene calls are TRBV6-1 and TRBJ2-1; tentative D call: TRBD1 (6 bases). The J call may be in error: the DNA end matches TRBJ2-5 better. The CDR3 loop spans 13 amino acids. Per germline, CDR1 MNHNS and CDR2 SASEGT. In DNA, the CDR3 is TGTGCCAGCAGCTACAGGGATCAGGAGACCCAGTACTTC. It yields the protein CASSYRDQETQYF.

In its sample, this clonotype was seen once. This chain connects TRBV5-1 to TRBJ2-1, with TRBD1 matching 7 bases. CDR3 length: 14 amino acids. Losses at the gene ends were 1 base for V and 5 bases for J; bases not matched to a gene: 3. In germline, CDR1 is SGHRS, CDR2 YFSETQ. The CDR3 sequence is CASSLTGDDNEQFF. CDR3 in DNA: TGCGCCAGCAGCTTGACAGGGGACGACAATGAGCAGTTCTTC.

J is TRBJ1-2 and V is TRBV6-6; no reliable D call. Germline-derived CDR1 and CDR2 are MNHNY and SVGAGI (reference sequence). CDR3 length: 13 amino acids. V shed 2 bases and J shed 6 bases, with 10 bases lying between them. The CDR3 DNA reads TGTGCCAGCAGTTACGAGAGACGGCATGGCTACACCTTC. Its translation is CASSYERRHGYTF.

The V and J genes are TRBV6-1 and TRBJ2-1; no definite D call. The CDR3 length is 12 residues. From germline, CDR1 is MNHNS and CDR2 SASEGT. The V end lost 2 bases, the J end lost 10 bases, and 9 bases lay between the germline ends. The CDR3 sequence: CASSELSYEQFF. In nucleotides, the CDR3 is TGTGCCAGCAGTGAATTAAGCTACGAGCAGTTCTTC.

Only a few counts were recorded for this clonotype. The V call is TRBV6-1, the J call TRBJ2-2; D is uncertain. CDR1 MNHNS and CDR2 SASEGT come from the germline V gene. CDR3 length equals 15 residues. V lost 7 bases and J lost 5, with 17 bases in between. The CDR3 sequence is CASNPDNDRTGELFF. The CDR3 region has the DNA TGTGCCAGCAACCCCGACAACGATAGGACCGGGGAGCTGTTTTTT.

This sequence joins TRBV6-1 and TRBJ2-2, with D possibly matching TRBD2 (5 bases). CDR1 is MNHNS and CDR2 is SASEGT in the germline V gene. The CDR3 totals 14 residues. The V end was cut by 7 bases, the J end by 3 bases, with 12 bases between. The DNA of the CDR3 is TGTGCCAGCAATCTCGGAGGTGACACCGGGGAGCTGTTTTTT. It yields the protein CASNLGGDTGELFF.

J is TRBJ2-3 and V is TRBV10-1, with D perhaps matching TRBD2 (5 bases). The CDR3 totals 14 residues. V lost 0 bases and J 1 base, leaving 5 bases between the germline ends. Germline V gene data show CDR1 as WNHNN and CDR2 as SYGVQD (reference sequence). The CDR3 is CASSESEGTDTQYF. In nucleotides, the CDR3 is TGCGCCAGCAGTGAGTCGGAGGGCACAGATACGCAGTATTTT.

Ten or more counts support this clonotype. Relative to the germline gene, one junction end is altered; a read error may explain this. The DNA of the CDR3 is TGTGCCAGCAGTGAGCATCTGGGACTAGCGGGAGGGGGTTACAGTGAGCAGTTCTTC. This translates into CASSEHLGLAGGGYSEQFF. The chain uses TRBV6-1 and TRBJ2-1; 16 positions match TRBD2. Germline loops: CDR1 MNHNS, CDR2 SASEGT. The CDR3 contains 19 residues.

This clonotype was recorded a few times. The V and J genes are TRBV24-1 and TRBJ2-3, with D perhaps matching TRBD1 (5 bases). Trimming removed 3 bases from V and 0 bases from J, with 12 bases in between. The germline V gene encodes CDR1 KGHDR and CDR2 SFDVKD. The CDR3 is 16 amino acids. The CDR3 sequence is CATSDKDTDSTDTQYF. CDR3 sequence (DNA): TGTGCCACCAGTGATAAGGACACCGACAGCACAGATACGCAGTATTTT.

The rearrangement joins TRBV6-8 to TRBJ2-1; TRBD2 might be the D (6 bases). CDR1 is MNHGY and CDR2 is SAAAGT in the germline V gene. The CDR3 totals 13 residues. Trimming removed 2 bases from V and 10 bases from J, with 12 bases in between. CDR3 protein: CASSYAWGDEQFF. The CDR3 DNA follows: TGTGCCAGCAGTTACGCATGGGGGGACGAGCAGTTCTTC.

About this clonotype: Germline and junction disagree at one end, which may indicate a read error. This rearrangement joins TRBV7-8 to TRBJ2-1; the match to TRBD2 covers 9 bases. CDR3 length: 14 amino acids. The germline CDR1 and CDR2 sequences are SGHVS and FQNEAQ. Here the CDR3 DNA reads TGTGCCAGCAGCGTAGCGGGAGAGAGCAATGAGCAGTTCTTC. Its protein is CASSVAGESNEQFF.

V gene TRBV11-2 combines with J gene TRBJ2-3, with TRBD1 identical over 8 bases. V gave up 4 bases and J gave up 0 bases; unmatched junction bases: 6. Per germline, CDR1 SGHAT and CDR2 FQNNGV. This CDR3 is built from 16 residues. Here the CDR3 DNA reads TGTGCCAGCAGCTCACATACAGGGGGGAGCACAGATACGCAGTATTTT. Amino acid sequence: CASSSHTGGSTDTQYF.

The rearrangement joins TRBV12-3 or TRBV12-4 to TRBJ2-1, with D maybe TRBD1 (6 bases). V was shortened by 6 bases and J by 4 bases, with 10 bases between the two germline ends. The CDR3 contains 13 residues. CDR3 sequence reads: CASRAQGYNEQFF. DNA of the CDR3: TGTGCCAGCAGGGCACAGGGTTACAATGAGCAGTTCTTC.

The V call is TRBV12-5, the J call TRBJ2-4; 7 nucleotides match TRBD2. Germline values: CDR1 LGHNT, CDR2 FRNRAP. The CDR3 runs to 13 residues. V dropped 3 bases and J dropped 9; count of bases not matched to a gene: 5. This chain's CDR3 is CASGFLAGSIQYF. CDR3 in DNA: TGTGCTAGTGGTTTCTTAGCGGGTAGCATTCAGTACTTC.

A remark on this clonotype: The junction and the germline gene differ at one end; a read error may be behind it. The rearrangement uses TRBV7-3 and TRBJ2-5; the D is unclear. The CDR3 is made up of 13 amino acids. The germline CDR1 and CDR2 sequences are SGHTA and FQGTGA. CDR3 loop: CANSLSGDNEQYF. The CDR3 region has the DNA TGTGCCAACAGCTTATCAGGCGACAATGAGCAGTACTTC.

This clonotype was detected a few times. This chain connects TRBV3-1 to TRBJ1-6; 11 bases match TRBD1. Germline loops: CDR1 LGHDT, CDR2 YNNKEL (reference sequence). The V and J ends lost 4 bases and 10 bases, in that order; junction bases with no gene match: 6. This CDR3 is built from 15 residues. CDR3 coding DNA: TGTGCCAGCAGCCGCGGGACAGGGGGGGAATCACCCCTCCACTTT. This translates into CASSRGTGGESPLHF.